This T cell receptor (beta chain) originates from a study of T-cell memory formation after mild COVID-19. TCRdb re-derived calls from the 5' RACE reads in MiXCR, one entry per CDR3 protein. Among about 360,000 distinct CDR3 sequences, approximately 15% were seen once, and the ten largest hold roughly a fifth. V lost 2 bases and J lost 10; bases outside the gene matches: 12. CDR3 size: 15 residues. Germline values: CDR1 GTSNPN, CDR2 SVGIG (reference sequence). This clonotype has just one count. This clonotype was sampled from a man between 18 and 29 years old who had mild COVID-19 (a few samples of this study predate the infection). Cell type and time point are not known. The source material was PBMCs or a T cell subset sorted from them (not recorded which). The V call is TRBV30, the J call TRBJ1-4; 8 bases agree with TRBD1. The CDR3 sequence: CAWSSPGGLGGKLFF. In DNA, the CDR3 is TGTGCCTGGAGTTCTCCAGGGGGCCTTGGAGGAAAACTGTTTTTT.